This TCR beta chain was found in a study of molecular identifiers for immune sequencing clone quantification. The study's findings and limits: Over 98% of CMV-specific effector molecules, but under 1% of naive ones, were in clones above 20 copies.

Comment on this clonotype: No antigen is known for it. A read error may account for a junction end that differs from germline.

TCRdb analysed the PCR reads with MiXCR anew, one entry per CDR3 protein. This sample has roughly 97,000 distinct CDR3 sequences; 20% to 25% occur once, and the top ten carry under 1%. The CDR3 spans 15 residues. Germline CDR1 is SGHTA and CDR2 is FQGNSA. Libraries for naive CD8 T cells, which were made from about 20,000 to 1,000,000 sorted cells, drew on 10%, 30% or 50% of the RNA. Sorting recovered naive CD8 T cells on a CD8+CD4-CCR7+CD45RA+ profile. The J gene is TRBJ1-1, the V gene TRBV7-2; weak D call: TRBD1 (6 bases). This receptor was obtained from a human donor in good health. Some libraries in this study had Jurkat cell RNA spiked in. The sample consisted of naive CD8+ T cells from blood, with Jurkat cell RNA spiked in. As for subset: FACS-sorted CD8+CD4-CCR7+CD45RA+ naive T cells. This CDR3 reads CASSFRTGLRTVAFF. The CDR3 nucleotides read TGTGCCAGCAGCTTCCGAACAGGGCTTAGAACTGTAGCTTTCTTT.